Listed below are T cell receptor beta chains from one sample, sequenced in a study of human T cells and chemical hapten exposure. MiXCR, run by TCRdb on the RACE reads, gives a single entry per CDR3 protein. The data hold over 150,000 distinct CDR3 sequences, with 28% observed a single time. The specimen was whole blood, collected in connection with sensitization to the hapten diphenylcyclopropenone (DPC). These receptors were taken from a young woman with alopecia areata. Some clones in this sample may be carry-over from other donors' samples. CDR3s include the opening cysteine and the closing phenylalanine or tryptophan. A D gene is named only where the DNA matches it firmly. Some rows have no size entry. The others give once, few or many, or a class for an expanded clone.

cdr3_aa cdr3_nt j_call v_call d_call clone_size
CASGTGLYEQYF TGTGCCAGCGGGACAGGGCTGTACGAGCAGTACTTC TRBJ2-7 TRBV6-5 TRBD1 few
CASSPDSLYNSPLHF TGTGCCAGCAGCCCAGACAGCCTCTATAATTCACCCCTCCACTTT TRBJ1-6 TRBV9 NA few
CSARDLAGSSYEQYF TGCAGTGCTAGAGATTTAGCGGGGAGCTCCTACGAGCAGTACTTC TRBJ2-7 TRBV20-1 TRBD2 NA
CAISETDRDYGYTF TGTGCCATCAGTGAGACAGACAGGGACTATGGCTACACCTTC TRBJ1-2 TRBV10-3 TRBD1 few
CASSWGDRGYDEQFF TGTGCCAGCAGCTGGGGGGACAGGGGTTATGATGAGCAGTTCTTC TRBJ2-1 TRBV11-2 TRBD1 NA
CSARNRGGYTF TGCAGTGCTAGGAACAGGGGCGGCTACACCTTC TRBJ1-2 TRBV20-1 TRBD1 NA
CSVREGAYEQYF TGCAGCGTTCGGGAGGGCGCCTACGAGCAGTACTTC TRBJ2-7 TRBV29-1 TRBD2 few
CASSEDRFQETQYF TGTGCCAGCAGCGAGGACAGGTTTCAAGAGACCCAGTACTTC TRBJ2-5 TRBV9 TRBD1 few
CASRTTMNTEAFF TGTGCCAGCAGGACGACAATGAACACTGAAGCTTTCTTT TRBJ1-1 TRBV27 NA few
CASSSADRRSNQPQHF TGTGCCAGCAGTTCGGCCGACAGGCGGAGCAATCAGCCCCAGCATTTT TRBJ1-5 TRBV12-3/TRBV12-4 NA NA
CASSLAREGRYEQYF TGTGCCAGCAGCTTAGCGAGAGAAGGAAGGTACGAGCAGTACTTC TRBJ2-7 TRBV7-8 NA few
CASSERVGFSYEQYF TGTGCCAGCAGTGAACGAGTTGGATTCTCCTACGAGCAGTACTTC TRBJ2-7 TRBV6-1 NA NA
CASSVQGLAVSTDTQYF TGTGCCAGCAGCGTACAGGGACTAGCGGTTAGCACAGATACGCAGTATTTT TRBJ2-3 TRBV7-2 TRBD2 NA
CSVVTGDYGYTF TGCAGCGTTGTAACAGGGGACTATGGCTACACCTTC TRBJ1-2 TRBV29-1 TRBD1 many
CSAPMGTNYGYTF TGCAGTGCCCCAATGGGAACTAACTATGGCTACACCTTC TRBJ1-2 TRBV20-1 NA NA